The clone carrying this T cell receptor beta chain was picked up a small number of times. Trimming removed 2 bases at V and 6 bases at J, with 8 bases between. CDR1 and CDR2 from the germline V gene are DFQATT and SNEGSKA (reference sequence). The length of the CDR3 is 12 residues. This entry comes from a study of T-cell reconstitution after alpha-beta-depleted transplantation in children. Researchers prepared the TCRbeta library using unique molecular identifiers, the study reports. From the PCR reads, TCRdb called clonotypes with MiXCR, one entry per CDR3 protein. The profile shows about 610,000 distinct CDR3 sequences, 8% to 11% of them singletons.

The sequenced sample was PBMCs from the stem cell graft donor, obtained from the stem cell graft. The origin of this receptor is a human donor who donated a stem cell graft to a child with acute myeloid leukemia. V and J are TRBV20-1 and TRBJ1-5; D is unresolved. The CDR3: CSARLGFQPQHF. Here the CDR3 DNA reads TGCAGTGCTAGATTAGGTTTTCAGCCCCAGCATTTT.